This entry is about one T cell receptor (beta chain). Antigen specificity is unknown. The data were taken from a study of shared clonotypes between healthy human individuals. Study outcomes and limitations: Blood was the only sampled material, and tissue repertoires likely differ.

In germline, CDR1 is SEHNR, CDR2 FQNEAQ (reference sequence). V gave up 3 bases and J gave up 6 bases, with 11 bases separating them. The CDR3 is 14 residues long. Around 90 million PBMCs served as the genomic DNA source for unsorted samples. Using immunoSEQ multiplex PCR, the repertoire was profiled, and TCRdb retains in-frame clones only, with some absent. The sample records about 490,000 clones, around 73% being singletons. This sequence joins TRBV7-9 and TRBJ1-4; possible D gene TRBD1, 5 bases. This clonotype was obtained from a woman in her thirties or forties in good health. Some clones in this sample may be carry-over from other donors' samples. The sequenced material came from PBMCs. CDR3: CASSFGGGDEKLFF. The CDR3 coding sequence is TGTGCCAGCAGCTTCGGTGGGGGGGATGAAAAACTGTTTTTT. The variable domain in full, with the rest retrieved from reference TRBV7-9 and TRBJ1-4, is DTGVSQNPRHKITKRGQNVTFRCDPISEHNRLYWYRQTLGQGPEFLTYFQNEAQLEKSRLLSDRFSAERPKGSFSTLEIQRTEQGDSAMYLCASSFGGGDEKLFFGSGTQLSVL.